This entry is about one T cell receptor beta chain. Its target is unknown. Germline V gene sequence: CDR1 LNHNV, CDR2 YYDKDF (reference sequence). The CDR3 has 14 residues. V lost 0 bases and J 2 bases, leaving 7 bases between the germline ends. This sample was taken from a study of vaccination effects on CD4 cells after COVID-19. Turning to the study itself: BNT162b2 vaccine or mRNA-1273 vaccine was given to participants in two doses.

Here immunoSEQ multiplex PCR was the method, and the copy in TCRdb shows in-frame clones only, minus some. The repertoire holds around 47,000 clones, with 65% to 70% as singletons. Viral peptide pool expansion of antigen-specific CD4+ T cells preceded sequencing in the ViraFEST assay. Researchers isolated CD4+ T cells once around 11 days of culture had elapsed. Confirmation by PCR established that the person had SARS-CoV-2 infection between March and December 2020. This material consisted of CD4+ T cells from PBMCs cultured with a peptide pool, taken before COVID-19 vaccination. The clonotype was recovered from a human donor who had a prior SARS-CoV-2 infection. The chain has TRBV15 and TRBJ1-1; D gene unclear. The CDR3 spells CATSRDSGNTEAFF. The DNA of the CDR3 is TGTGCCACCAGCAGAGATTCGGGAAACACTGAAGCTTTCTTT.